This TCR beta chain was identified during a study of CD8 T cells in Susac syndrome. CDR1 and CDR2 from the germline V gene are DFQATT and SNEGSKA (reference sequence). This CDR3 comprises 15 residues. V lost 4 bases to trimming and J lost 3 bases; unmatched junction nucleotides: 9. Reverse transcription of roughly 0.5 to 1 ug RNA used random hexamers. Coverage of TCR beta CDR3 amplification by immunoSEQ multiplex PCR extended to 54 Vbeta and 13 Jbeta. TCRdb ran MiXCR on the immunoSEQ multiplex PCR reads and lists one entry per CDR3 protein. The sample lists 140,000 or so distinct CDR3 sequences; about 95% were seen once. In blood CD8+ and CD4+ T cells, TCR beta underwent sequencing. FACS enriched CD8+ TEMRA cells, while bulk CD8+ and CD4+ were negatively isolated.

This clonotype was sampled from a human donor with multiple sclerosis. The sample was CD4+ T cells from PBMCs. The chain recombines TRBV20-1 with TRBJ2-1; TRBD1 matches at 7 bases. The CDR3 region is CSATAGTAFYNEQFF. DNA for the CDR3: TGCAGTGCTACGGCCGGGACAGCCTTCTACAATGAGCAGTTCTTC.